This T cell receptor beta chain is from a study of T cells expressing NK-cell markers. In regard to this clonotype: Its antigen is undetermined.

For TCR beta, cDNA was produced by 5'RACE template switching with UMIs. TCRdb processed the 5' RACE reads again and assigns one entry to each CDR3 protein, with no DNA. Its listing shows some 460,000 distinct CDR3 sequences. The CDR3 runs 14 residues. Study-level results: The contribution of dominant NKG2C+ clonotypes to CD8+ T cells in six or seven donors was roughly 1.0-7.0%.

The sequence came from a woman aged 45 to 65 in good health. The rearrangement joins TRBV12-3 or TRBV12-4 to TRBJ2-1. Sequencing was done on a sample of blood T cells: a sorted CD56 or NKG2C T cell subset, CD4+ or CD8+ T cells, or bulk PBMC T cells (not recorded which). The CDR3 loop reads CASFLPQTYNEQFF.